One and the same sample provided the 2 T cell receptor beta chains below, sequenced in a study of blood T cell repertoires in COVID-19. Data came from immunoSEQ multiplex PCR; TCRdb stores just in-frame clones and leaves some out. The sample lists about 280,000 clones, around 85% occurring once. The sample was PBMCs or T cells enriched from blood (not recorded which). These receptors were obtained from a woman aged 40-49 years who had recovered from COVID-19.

CDR3 nucleotides: TGTGCCAGCAGCCAATCGGGGACAGGTTTGGGTCTAGAACAAGAGACCCAGTACTTC. This codes for CASSQSGTGLGLEQETQYF. The chain couples TRBV16 to TRBJ2-5, with TRBD1 identical over 8 bases. The CDR3 runs 19 residues. The germline V gene encodes CDR1 KGHSY and CDR2 FQNENV. V was clipped by 0 bases and J by 2 bases; unmatched bases: 14.

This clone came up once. The CDR3: CASSLAGRNEQYF. Here the CDR3 DNA reads TGTGCCAGCAGCTTAGCCGGGAGAAACGAGCAGTACTTC. The chain couples TRBV7-8 to TRBJ2-7; perhaps TRBD2 as D (6 bases). The CDR3 totals 13 residues. The germline V gene encodes CDR1 SGHVS and CDR2 FQNEAQ. The V end was cut by 0 bases, the J end by 5 bases, with 8 bases between.